These 19 T cell receptor beta chains originate from one sample sequenced in a study of response to subunit inactivated influenza vaccine. MiXCR, run by TCRdb on the RT-PCR reads, gives a single entry per CDR3 protein. The sample gives 300,000 to 350,000 distinct CDR3 sequences, 20% to 25% of which show up once; over 9% is in the top ten. Source: PBMCs from blood, taken 21 months after vaccination. These receptors came from a man aged 50-75 years who received an inactivated influenza vaccine.

This clonotype was counted between two and nine times. This chain uses TRBV7-2 with TRBJ1-3; TRBD1 might be the D (6 bases). This CDR3 has 15 amino acids. Trimming shortened V by 2 bases and J by 4 bases, and 12 bases separated the two germline ends. Germline CDR1 SGHTA, CDR2 FQGNSA. The CDR3 region has the DNA TGTGCCAGCAGCTTAACGGGGGCGTGGGGAAACACCATATATTTT. Its translation is CASSLTGAWGNTIYF. Full variable domain (outside the CDR3, taken from reference TRBV7-2 and TRBJ1-3): GAGVSQSPSNKVTEKGKDVELRCDPISGHTALYWYRQSLGQGLEFLIYFQGNSAPDKSGLPSDRFSAERTGGSVSTLTIQRTQQEDSAVYLCASSLTGAWGNTIYFGEGSWLTVV.

V gene TRBV29-1 combines with J gene TRBJ2-1; the match to TRBD1 covers 10 bases. Germline V gene sequence: CDR1 SQVTM, CDR2 ANQGSEA. The CDR3 is 12 amino acids. After removal of 6 bases from V and 8 bases from J, the junction contained 4 bases not matched to a gene. This chain's CDR3 is CSVDRGTDEQFF. The CDR3, as DNA: TGCAGCGTGGACAGGGGGACGGATGAGCAGTTCTTC.

This clonotype has a handful of counts. CDR3 in amino acids: CSVARGAMNTGELFF. The DNA for the CDR3 is TGCAGCGTCGCACGAGGGGCCATGAACACCGGGGAGCTGTTTTTT. The rearrangement joins TRBV29-1 to TRBJ2-2, with D perhaps given as TRBD1 or TRBD2 (5 bases each). The CDR3 is 15 amino acids. From germline, CDR1 is SQVTM and CDR2 ANQGSEA. The ends were cut back, 6 bases at V and 1 base at J, with 15 bases in the middle.

This clonotype occurred a few times. The chain has TRBV27 and TRBJ2-2; D is perhaps TRBD1 (6 bases). The V and J ends lost 6 bases and 4 bases respectively, with 21 bases between them. Germline V gene data show CDR1 as MNHEY and CDR2 as SMNVEV (reference sequence). There are 17 residues in the CDR3. The CDR3 bases are TGTGCCAGCAGCATAACAACGGGACAACTTTCCACCGGGGAGCTGTTTTTT. Residues: CASSITTGQLSTGELFF.

This clonotype was detected only a few times. The V call is TRBV5-1, the J call TRBJ1-1, with D perhaps TRBD1 (6 bases). Trimming stripped 7 bases from V and 2 bases from J, with 12 bases between. The CDR3 sequence is 13 residues long. Per the germline V gene, CDR1 is SGHRS and CDR2 is YFSETQ. CDR3 protein: CASQKGGNTEAFF. The CDR3 DNA follows: TGCGCCAGCCAAAAGGGGGGAAACACTGAAGCTTTCTTT.

The genes are TRBV6-5 and TRBJ1-1; maybe TRBD1 (5 bases). Per germline, CDR1 MNHEY and CDR2 SVGAGI. This CDR3 has 15 residues. V lost 0 bases to trimming and J lost 4 bases, with 12 bases between them. Here the CDR3 reads CASSYSTGGSTEAFF. As DNA, the CDR3 is TGTGCCAGCAGTTACTCGACGGGGGGATCCACTGAAGCTTTCTTT.

The rearrangement links TRBV7-2 to TRBJ2-2; unclear D gene. The V end was cut by 2 bases, the J end by 3 bases, with 10 bases between. CDR1 is SGHTA, CDR2 FQGNSA, per germline. The CDR3 extends over 15 amino acids. The CDR3 nucleotides are TGTGCCAGCAGCTTAAGGATAAGGGACACCGGGGAGCTGTTTTTT. Translation gives CASSLRIRDTGELFF.

The V and J genes are TRBV5-4 and TRBJ1-2; D is perhaps TRBD1 (5 bases). The CDR3 loop spans 14 amino acids. Germline V gene data show CDR1 as SGHNT and CDR2 as YYREEE (reference sequence). V gave up 0 bases and J gave up 4 bases, with 10 bases separating them. The CDR3 protein is CASSLGGALYGYTF. CDR3 bases: TGTGCCAGCAGCTTGGGAGGGGCCCTCTATGGCTACACCTTC.

The chain is built from TRBV4-1 and TRBJ1-1; perhaps TRBD1 as D (5 bases). Trimming took 0 bases from V and 4 from J, leaving 9 bases between them. The CDR3 runs to 14 residues. Germline V gene lookup returns CDR1 MGHRA and CDR2 YSYEKL. CDR3 in amino acids: CASSQDVGGTEAFF. CDR3 sequence (DNA): TGCGCCAGCAGCCAAGATGTGGGGGGCACTGAAGCTTTCTTT.

The rearrangement joins TRBV20-1 to TRBJ1-4; D might be TRBD1 (6 bases). The CDR3 spans 14 residues. Trimming left V 4 bases short and J 4 bases short, with 13 bases between. Per germline, CDR1 DFQATT and CDR2 SNEGSKA (reference sequence). This chain's CDR3 is CSAKAGAVNEKLFF. The CDR3 DNA reads as TGCAGTGCTAAGGCAGGGGCTGTTAATGAAAAACTGTTTTTT.

The CDR3 coding sequence is TGTGCCAGCAGCTTAGTGTTTTCTATGAACACTGAAGCTTTCTTT. Translated: CASSLVFSMNTEAFF. The V call is TRBV7-9, the J call TRBJ1-1, with D hard to call. This CDR3 has 15 amino acids. The germline V gene has CDR1 SEHNR and CDR2 FQNEAQ (reference sequence). Trimming took off 1 base at V and 0 bases at J, with 9 bases between the two ends. Full variable domain (rest looked up from reference TRBV7-9 and TRBJ1-1): DTGVSQNPRHKITKRGQNVTFRCDPISEHNRLYWYRQTLGQGPEFLTYFQNEAQLEKSRLLSDRFSAERPKGSFSTLEIQRTEQGDSAMYLCASSLVFSMNTEAFFGQGTRLTVV.

This chain uses TRBV5-1 with TRBJ1-4; possibly TRBD1 for D (6 bases). CDR3 length equals 14 residues. V was pared by 3 bases and J by 9 bases, with 15 bases between. The germline gives CDR1 SGHRS, CDR2 YFSETQ. The CDR3 sequence is CASSWTDSSKKLFF. CDR3 coding DNA: TGCGCCAGCAGCTGGACAGATTCTTCGAAAAAACTGTTTTTT.

This clonotype was counted at least ten times. The rearrangement uses TRBV18 and TRBJ1-2; 10 nucleotides line up with TRBD1. Germline V gives CDR1 KGHSH, CDR2 LQKENI. The CDR3 length is 16 residues. The trim removed 3 bases at V and 2 bases at J, leaving 6 bases unmatched. In nucleotides, the CDR3 is TGTGCCAGCTCACCTAGTCCGGGACAGGGGAACTATGGCTACACCTTC. Translated, it gives CASSPSPGQGNYGYTF. The whole variable domain, filled in from reference TRBV18 and TRBJ1-2, reads NAGVMQNPRHLVRRRGQEARLRCSPMKGHSHVYWYRQLPEEGLKFMVYLQKENIIDESGMPKERFSAEFPKEGPSILRIQQVVRGDSAAYFCASSPSPGQGNYGYTFGSGTRLTVV.

This clonotype was counted ten times or more. The genes are TRBV20-1 and TRBJ1-2; D is undetermined. Trimming took off 3 bases at V and 2 bases at J, with 7 bases between the two ends. CDR1 and CDR2 from the germline V gene are DFQATT and SNEGSKA (reference sequence). This CDR3 contains 12 residues. The DNA for the CDR3 is TGCAGTGCTAGGACGGGGAACTATGGCTACACCTTC. Amino acid sequence: CSARTGNYGYTF.

This clonotype has a handful of counts. V and J are TRBV20-1 and TRBJ1-1; D is possibly TRBD1 (5 bases). The germline CDR1 and CDR2 sequences are DFQATT and SNEGSKA (reference sequence). V shed 3 bases and J shed 1 base, with 9 bases lying between them. The length of the CDR3 is 13 residues. The CDR3 protein is CSASRGWNTEAFF. In nucleotides, the CDR3 is TGCAGTGCTAGCCGGGGGTGGAACACTGAAGCTTTCTTT.

This chain joins TRBV4-2 and TRBJ1-6; tentative D call: TRBD1 (6 bases). V shed 1 base and J shed 7 bases, with 17 bases lying between them. The germline V gene has CDR1 LGHNA and CDR2 YNFKEQ. The CDR3 consists of 17 residues. CDR3 amino acids: CASSQGTARAQNSPLHF. The CDR3 DNA follows: TGTGCCAGCAGCCAAGGGACAGCAAGAGCTCAAAATTCACCCCTCCACTTT.

In its sample, this clonotype was seen a few times. V gene TRBV6-5 combines with J gene TRBJ1-4; D gene ambiguous. Germline assignment: CDR1 MNHEY and CDR2 SVGAGI. This CDR3 has 14 residues. Trimming left V 0 bases short and J 3 bases short, with 5 bases between. CDR3 sequence (DNA): TGTGCCAGCAGTTACTCACTAGCTAATGAAAAACTGTTTTTT. It specifies CASSYSLANEKLFF.

The V gene is TRBV7-3, the J gene TRBJ2-1; tentatively, D is TRBD2 (5 bases). The ends were cut back, 4 bases at V and 0 bases at J, with 13 bases in the middle. Germline V gene data show CDR1 as SGHTA and CDR2 as FQGTGA. This CDR3 contains 16 residues. The chain's CDR3 is CASSSQTKSSYNEQFF. The DNA of the CDR3 is TGTGCCAGCAGCTCCCAGACTAAAAGCTCCTACAATGAGCAGTTCTTC.

The chain has TRBV2 and TRBJ2-7; a weak D match, TRBD2 (5 bases). Per germline, CDR1 SNHLY and CDR2 FYNNEI. V lost 7 bases and J 2 bases, leaving 9 bases between the germline ends. CDR3 length: 12 residues. The CDR3 DNA reads TGTGCCAGCAATCCCGGGACCTACGAGCAGTACTTC. The encoded protein is CASNPGTYEQYF.